The entry below gives a single T cell receptor beta chain sequence along with its context. V lost 8 bases to trimming and J lost 4 bases; unmatched junction nucleotides: 8. Germline V gene lookup returns CDR1 SNHLY and CDR2 FYNNEI. The CDR3 runs 15 residues. This sample was included in a study of blood T cell repertoires in COVID-19. Looking at the study overall: Samples of COVID-19 (acute and convalescent) were obtained from the United States, Italy and Spain. The cDNA or gDNA used as material had been derived from T cells, B-cell-depleted T cells, or PBMCs.

Participants' reported clinical history set cohort assignment. Per the original data handling: By means of reference gene primer amplification, nucleated cell counts were estimated. Only in-frame clones appear in the TCRdb table, and some are missing; sequencing was by immunoSEQ multiplex PCR. The V and J calls and clone size were taken over from that table, and D and trimming were inferred from the DNA. The sample includes around 230,000 clones, more than 75% of them seen just once. The chain joins TRBV2 to TRBJ1-6; TRBD1 agrees at 7 bases. The specimen sequenced was PBMCs or T cells enriched from blood (not recorded which). The clonotype originates from a woman between 35 and 50 years old with acute COVID-19. CDR3 nucleotides: TGTGCCAGCGGCCGGGACAGCGTATATAATTCACCCCTCCACTTT. Translated: CASGRDSVYNSPLHF.